The 19 T cell receptor beta chains below come from one sample, sequenced in a study of blood T cell repertoires in COVID-19. The table came from immunoSEQ multiplex PCR; TCRdb's copy has only in-frame clones and leaves some out. The table lists about 150,000 clones, about nine tenths of them singletons. The sample consisted of PBMCs or T cells enriched from blood (not recorded which). These receptors were collected from a woman in her forties who had been exposed to COVID-19.

This sequence joins TRBV19 and TRBJ2-3; 10 nucleotides align to TRBD2. Germline-derived CDR1 and CDR2 are LNHDA and SQIVND (reference sequence). V trimming: 8 bases; J trimming: 4 bases; junction bases outside the gene matches: 3. The CDR3 extends over 13 amino acids. CDR3 region: CASELAGSDTQYF. In DNA form, the CDR3 reads TGTGCCAGTGAACTAGCGGGGTCAGATACGCAGTATTTT. The full variable domain, in which reference TRBV19 and TRBJ2-3 provide the parts outside the CDR3, is DGGITQSPKYLFRKEGQNVTLSCEQNLNHDAMYWYRQDPGQGLRLIYYSQIVNDFQKGDIAEGYSVSREKKESFPLTVTSAQKNPTAFYLCASELAGSDTQYFGPGTRLTVL.

This sequence joins TRBV6-1 and TRBJ2-1, with D possibly being TRBD2 (7 bases). From germline, CDR1 is MNHNS and CDR2 SASEGT. This CDR3 region has 13 residues. Trimming cost V 3 bases and J 9 bases, with 12 bases left between them. CDR3 nucleotides: TGTGCCAGCAGTGAGGGGGGGCCCGGTGAGCAGTTCTTC. This sequence encodes CASSEGGPGEQFF.

CDR3 nucleotide sequence: TGTGCCAGCAGAGAGACAGGGACCACTGAAGCTTTCTTT. Its protein product is CASRETGTTEAFF. The chain is built from TRBV6-5 and TRBJ1-1; 7 nucleotides align to TRBD1. V shed 6 bases and J 4 bases; nucleotides not matched to a gene: 5. CDR1 MNHEY and CDR2 SVGAGI come from the germline V gene. The length of the CDR3 is 13 residues.

The chain links TRBV10-3 to TRBJ1-2; 7 bases agree with TRBD1. The CDR3 is 15 residues long. Per germline, CDR1 ENHRY and CDR2 SYGVKD. V was pared by 2 bases and J by 4 bases, with 7 bases of the junction left unmatched. CDR3 nucleotide sequence: TGTGCCATCAGTGAGCGGGGACAGATCAGCTATGGCTACACCTTC. Translated: CAISERGQISYGYTF.

The chain joins TRBV19 to TRBJ1-4; tentatively, D is TRBD1 (6 bases). Germline V gives CDR1 LNHDA, CDR2 SQIVND (reference sequence). This CDR3 has 13 residues. The V end lost 1 base, the J end lost 10 bases, and 10 bases lay between the germline ends. This CDR3 reads CASSIGTVAKLFF. The CDR3 DNA reads as TGTGCCAGTAGTATAGGGACAGTGGCAAAACTGTTTTTT.

CDR3 DNA sequence: TGTGCCAGCGATCGGGGGGGGAACACTGAAGCTTTCTTT. Translation gives CASDRGGNTEAFF. The rearrangement links TRBV6-5 to TRBJ1-1, with a possible D match to TRBD1 (5 bases). CDR3 length: 13 residues. Germline CDR1 reads MNHEY; CDR2 reads SVGAGI. Trimming took off 8 bases at V and 1 base at J, with 11 bases between the two ends.

V and J are TRBV5-6 and TRBJ1-2; 7 bases are shared with TRBD1. The CDR3 is 12 residues long. Germline CDR1 SGHDT, CDR2 YYEEEE. Trimming removed 0 bases from V and 8 bases from J; junction bases left unmatched: 1. The CDR3 DNA sequence: TGTGCCAGCAGCTTGGAAGGGGGCGGCTACACCTTC. It is translated as CASSLEGGGYTF.

V usage is TRBV27 and J usage is TRBJ1-1; D call uncertain. The V end was cut by 5 bases, the J end by 10 bases, with 17 bases between. The length of the CDR3 is 13 residues. CDR1 is MNHEY, CDR2 SMNVEV, per germline (reference sequence). This chain's CDR3 is CASSPTRTTRAFF. The CDR3 DNA reads as TGTGCCAGCAGTCCAACACGTACTACAAGAGCTTTCTTT.

The rearrangement uses TRBV13 and TRBJ2-1; maybe TRBD1 (5 bases). V was trimmed by 5 bases and J by 0 bases, leaving 11 bases between them. CDR1 PRHDT and CDR2 FYEKMQ come from the germline V gene (reference sequence). The CDR3 runs 15 residues. CDR3 amino acids: CASSRQLGSYNEQFF. The DNA for the CDR3 is TGTGCCAGCAGCCGACAGCTCGGCTCCTACAATGAGCAGTTCTTC.

This chain joins TRBV28 and TRBJ1-2; tentatively, D is TRBD1 (6 bases). Trimming pared 6 bases from V and 5 bases from J, leaving 22 bases between. The CDR3 has 16 residues. Germline values: CDR1 MDHEN, CDR2 SYDVKM. CDR3 protein: CASSSAGGAGVYGYTF. CDR3 bases: TGTGCCAGCAGCTCAGCGGGGGGCGCTGGAGTATATGGCTACACCTTC.

The chain recombines TRBV6-5 with TRBJ1-4, with TRBD1 identical over 8 bases. With 2 bases clipped from V and 6 bases from J, the junction kept 5 bases outside the gene matches. The CDR3 covers 15 residues. Germline loops: CDR1 MNHEY, CDR2 SVGAGI. CDR3 loop: CASSYSQGAYEKLFF. The CDR3 DNA sequence: TGTGCCAGCAGTTACAGCCAGGGGGCTTATGAAAAACTGTTTTTT.

This chain uses TRBV14 with TRBJ2-5, with 9 bases aligning to TRBD1. The germline V gene has CDR1 SGHDN and CDR2 FVKESK. J was trimmed by 2 bases and V by 1 base; bases with no gene match: 2. The CDR3 covers 15 residues. CDR3 sequence: CASSQAGQGQETQYF. CDR3 in DNA: TGTGCCAGCAGCCAAGCGGGACAGGGACAAGAGACCCAGTACTTC.

This chain links TRBV19 with TRBJ1-3; D unclear. Germline V lookup: CDR1 LNHDA, CDR2 SQIVND (reference sequence). CDR3 size: 13 residues. V was shortened by 4 bases and J by 4 bases, with 8 bases between the two germline ends. The CDR3 bases are TGTGCCAGTAGTACCACAGCCGGAAACACCATATATTTT. Residues: CASSTTAGNTIYF.

V is TRBV29-1 and J is TRBJ2-7, with D possibly matching TRBD1 (5 bases). With 0 bases removed from V and 3 bases from J, the gap between germline ends came to 9 bases. The CDR3 is 13 amino acids. From germline, CDR1 is SQVTM and CDR2 ANQGSEA. This CDR3 reads CSVEDGARYEQYF. The CDR3 DNA is TGCAGCGTTGAAGATGGGGCGCGCTACGAGCAGTACTTC.

The CDR3 protein is CASSLPAPTYEQYF. The CDR3 DNA is TGTGCCAGCAGTTTACCTGCGCCAACCTACGAGCAGTACTTC. The chain uses TRBV28 and TRBJ2-7; D call uncertain. Germline CDR1 MDHEN, CDR2 SYDVKM. Trimming removed 2 bases from V and 2 bases from J, with 10 bases in between. The CDR3 consists of 14 residues.

J is TRBJ1-2 and V is TRBV12-5, with D possibly TRBD1 on 5 matching bases. The CDR3 totals 13 residues. The germline CDR1 and CDR2 sequences are LGHNT and FRNRAP. V lost 6 bases and J lost 8, with 16 bases in between. CDR3 residues: CASGEFQGGGYTF. The DNA of the CDR3 is TGTGCTAGTGGCGAATTCCAGGGAGGGGGCTACACCTTC.

This clone showed up many times. The CDR3 spells CASSKGQGPYNEQFF. CDR3 bases: TGTGCCAGCAGCAAGGGACAGGGCCCCTACAATGAGCAGTTCTTC. The rearrangement joins TRBV28 to TRBJ2-1, with TRBD1 identical over 9 bases. This CDR3 spans 15 amino acids. The germline CDR1 and CDR2 sequences are MDHEN and SYDVKM. The trim removed 6 bases at V and 2 bases at J, leaving 5 bases unmatched.

This chain uses TRBV14 with TRBJ1-2; TRBD1 matches at 9 bases. The CDR3 runs 15 residues. V lost 6 bases to trimming and J lost 5 bases; unmatched junction nucleotides: 10. Germline loops: CDR1 SGHDN, CDR2 FVKESK. CDR3 in amino acids: CASSNRDRVSYGYTF. The CDR3 bases are TGTGCCAGCAGTAACCGGGACAGGGTTTCGTATGGCTACACCTTC.

V gene TRBV7-2 combines with J gene TRBJ2-7; 9 bases are shared with TRBD2. Germline V gene lookup returns CDR1 SGHTA and CDR2 FQGNSA. V lost 2 bases to trimming and J lost 4 bases; unmatched junction nucleotides: 9. The CDR3 consists of 16 residues. CDR3 DNA: TGTGCCAGCAGCTTAAGGTCGGCGGGAGGGCTATACGAGCAGTACTTC. This encodes CASSLRSAGGLYEQYF.